This T cell receptor (beta chain) was recorded in a study of T-cell reconstitution after alpha-beta-depleted transplantation in children. Trimming stripped 2 bases from V and 1 base from J, with 5 bases between. CDR1 and CDR2 (germline): WSHSY, SAAADI. There are 13 residues in the CDR3. Unique molecular identifiers were incorporated into the prepared TCRbeta library. TCRdb itself ran the PCR reads through MiXCR, one entry per CDR3 protein. This repertoire shows about 610,000 distinct CDR3 sequences, under 12% found once; its top ten account for less than 5%. Sequencing was performed on PBMCs from the stem cell graft donor, taken from the stem cell graft. This chain connects TRBV10-2 to TRBJ1-1, with D unclear. This clonotype was sampled from a human donor who donated a stem cell graft to a child with acute myeloid leukemia. The DNA for the CDR3 is TGCGCCAGCAGTGAGAATTGGAACACTGAAGCTTTCTTT. It encodes CASSENWNTEAFF.